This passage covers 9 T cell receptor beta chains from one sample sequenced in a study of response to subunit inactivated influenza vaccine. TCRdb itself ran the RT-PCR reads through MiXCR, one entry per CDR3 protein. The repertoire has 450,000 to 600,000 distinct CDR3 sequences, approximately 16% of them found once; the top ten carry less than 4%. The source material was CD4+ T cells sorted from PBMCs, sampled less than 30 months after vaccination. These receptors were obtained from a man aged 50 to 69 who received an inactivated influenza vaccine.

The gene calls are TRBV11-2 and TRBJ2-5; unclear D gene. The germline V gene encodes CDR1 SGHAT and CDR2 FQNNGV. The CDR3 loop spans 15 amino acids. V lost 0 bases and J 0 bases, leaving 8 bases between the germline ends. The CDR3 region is CASSLDLGHQETQYF. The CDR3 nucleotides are TGTGCCAGCAGCTTAGATCTAGGTCACCAAGAGACCCAGTACTTC.

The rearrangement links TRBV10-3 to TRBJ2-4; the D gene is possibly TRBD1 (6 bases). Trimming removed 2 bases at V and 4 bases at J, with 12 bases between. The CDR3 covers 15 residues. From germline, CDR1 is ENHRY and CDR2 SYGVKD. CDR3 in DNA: TGTGCCATCAGTGAGAAGGGGGAGCGGAAAAACATTCAGTACTTC. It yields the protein CAISEKGERKNIQYF.

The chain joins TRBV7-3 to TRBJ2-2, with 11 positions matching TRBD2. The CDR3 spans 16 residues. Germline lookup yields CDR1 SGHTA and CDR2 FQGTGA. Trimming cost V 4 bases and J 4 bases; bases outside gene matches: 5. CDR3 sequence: CASSYLAGGSTGELFF. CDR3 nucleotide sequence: TGTGCCAGCAGCTACCTAGCGGGAGGCTCCACCGGGGAGCTGTTTTTT.

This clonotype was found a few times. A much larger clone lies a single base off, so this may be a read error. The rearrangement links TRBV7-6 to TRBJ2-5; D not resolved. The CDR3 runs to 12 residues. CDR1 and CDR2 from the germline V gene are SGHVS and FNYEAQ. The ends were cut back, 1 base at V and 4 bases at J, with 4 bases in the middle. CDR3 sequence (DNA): TGTGCCAGCAGCTTAGGGACAGAGACCCAGTACTTC. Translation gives CASSLGTETQYF.

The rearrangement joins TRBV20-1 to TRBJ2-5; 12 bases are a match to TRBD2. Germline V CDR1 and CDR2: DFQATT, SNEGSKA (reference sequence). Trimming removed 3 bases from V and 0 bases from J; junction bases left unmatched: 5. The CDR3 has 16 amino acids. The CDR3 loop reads CSASRPSGRDQETQYF. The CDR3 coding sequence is TGCAGTGCTAGTCGGCCTAGCGGGAGGGACCAAGAGACCCAGTACTTC.

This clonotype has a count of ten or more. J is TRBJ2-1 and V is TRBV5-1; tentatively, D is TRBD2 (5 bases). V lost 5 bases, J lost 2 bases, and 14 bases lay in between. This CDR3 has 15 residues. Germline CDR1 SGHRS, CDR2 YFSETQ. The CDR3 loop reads CASSLGLLPYNEQFF. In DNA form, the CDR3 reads TGCGCCAGCAGTTTAGGACTGCTCCCCTACAATGAGCAGTTCTTC.

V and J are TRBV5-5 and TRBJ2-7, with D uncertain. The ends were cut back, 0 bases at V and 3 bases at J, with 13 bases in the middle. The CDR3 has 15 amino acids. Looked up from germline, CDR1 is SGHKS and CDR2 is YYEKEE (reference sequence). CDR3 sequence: CASSLGADHLYEQYF. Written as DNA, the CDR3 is TGTGCCAGCAGCTTGGGGGCAGACCATCTCTACGAGCAGTACTTC.

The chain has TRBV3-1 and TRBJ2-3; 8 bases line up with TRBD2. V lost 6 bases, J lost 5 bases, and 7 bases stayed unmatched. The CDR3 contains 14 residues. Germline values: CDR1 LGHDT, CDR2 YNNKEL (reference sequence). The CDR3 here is CASSHRSGGDTQYF. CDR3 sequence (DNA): TGTGCCAGCAGTCACAGGAGCGGGGGAGATACGCAGTATTTT.

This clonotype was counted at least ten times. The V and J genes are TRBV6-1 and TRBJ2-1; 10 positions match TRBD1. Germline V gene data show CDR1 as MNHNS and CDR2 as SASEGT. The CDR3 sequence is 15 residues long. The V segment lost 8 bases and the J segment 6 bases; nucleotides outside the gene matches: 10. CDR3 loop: CASSESGTGVNEQFF. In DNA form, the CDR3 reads TGTGCCAGCTCAGAATCCGGGACAGGGGTCAATGAGCAGTTCTTC.